Below, 8 T cell receptor beta chains from the same sample are listed, as sequenced in a study of blood T cell repertoires in COVID-19. TCRdb keeps only in-frame clones here, not all; method: immunoSEQ multiplex PCR. The profile shows some 30,000 clones, roughly 91% of them singletons. The specimen sequenced was peripheral blood. The receptors come from a man between 65 and 85 years old with active or convalescent COVID-19.

The rearrangement joins TRBV19 to TRBJ2-2, with TRBD1 matching over 9 bases. The CDR3 is 17 residues long. Unmatched junction bases numbered 7, after V lost 2 bases and J lost 3 bases. Germline lookup yields CDR1 LNHDA and CDR2 SQIVND (reference sequence). The CDR3 loop is CASSINRGQKDTGELFF. In DNA form, the CDR3 reads TGTGCCAGTAGTATAAACAGGGGGCAAAAGGACACCGGGGAGCTGTTTTTT.

This rearrangement joins TRBV5-6 to TRBJ1-5; 10 nucleotides line up with TRBD1. The V gene end was trimmed by 0 bases and the J gene end by 4 bases; junction bases not matched to a gene: 4. CDR3 size: 16 residues. CDR1 is SGHDT and CDR2 is YYEEEE in the germline V gene. The chain's CDR3 is CASSLAGDRGNQPQHF. The CDR3 DNA reads as TGTGCCAGCAGCTTGGCCGGGGACAGGGGTAATCAGCCCCAGCATTTT.

This clone was observed a few times. The V and J genes are TRBV28 and TRBJ2-7; D is uncertain. The CDR3 runs 13 residues. Germline CDR1 reads MDHEN; CDR2 reads SYDVKM. Between the trimmed V and J ends, which lost 5 bases and 7 bases, there was a span of 15 bases. The CDR3 is CASSPPPTGEQYF. The CDR3 coding sequence is TGTGCCAGCAGTCCCCCGCCCACTGGTGAGCAGTACTTC.

The V gene is TRBV21-1, the J gene TRBJ2-7; whether TRBD2, the table's D call, matches the DNA was not checked. TRBV21-1 is a recognized pseudogene. The CDR3 consists of 16 residues. The CDR3 sequence is CASSKVGEEPEYEQYF. For the CDR3, the DNA is TGTGCCAGCAGCAAAGTAGGGGAGGAGCCCGAGTACGAGCAGTACTTC.

This chain joins TRBV6-1 and TRBJ1-3, with D uncertain. CDR3 size: 14 residues. The germline V and J ends were trimmed by 2 bases and 6 bases, with 11 bases remaining between them. Germline CDR1 is MNHNS and CDR2 is SASEGT. CDR3 DNA sequence: TGTGCCAGCAGTGAAAATAGTATGGTAAACACCATATATTTT. This encodes CASSENSMVNTIYF.

The chain uses TRBV4-2 and TRBJ1-2, with 10 positions matching TRBD1. Germline V CDR1 and CDR2: LGHNA, YNFKEQ. Losses at the gene ends were 3 bases for V and 8 bases for J; bases not matched to a gene: 6. The CDR3 has 14 amino acids. The chain's CDR3 is CASSQTGTGVGYTF. The DNA for the CDR3 is TGTGCCAGCAGCCAGACCGGGACAGGGGTCGGCTACACCTTC.

The V call is TRBV18, the J call TRBJ2-1, with 8 bases aligning to TRBD1. With 2 bases clipped from V and 4 bases from J, the junction kept 10 bases outside the gene matches. The germline V gene has CDR1 KGHSH and CDR2 LQKENI. The CDR3 is 17 residues long. The CDR3 DNA is TGTGCCAGCTCACCAAGCGACAGGGGAAGTTTATACAATGAGCAGTTCTTC. This gives the protein CASSPSDRGSLYNEQFF.

The V gene is TRBV6-6, the J gene TRBJ1-1; the match to TRBD1 covers 10 bases. Germline V lookup: CDR1 MNHNY, CDR2 SVGAGI (reference sequence). This CDR3 spans 14 amino acids. J lost 3 bases, V lost 6 bases, and 4 bases had no gene match. Written as DNA, the CDR3 is TGTGCCAGCAGCCGGGACAGGGGCTACACTGAAGCTTTCTTT. As protein: CASSRDRGYTEAFF.